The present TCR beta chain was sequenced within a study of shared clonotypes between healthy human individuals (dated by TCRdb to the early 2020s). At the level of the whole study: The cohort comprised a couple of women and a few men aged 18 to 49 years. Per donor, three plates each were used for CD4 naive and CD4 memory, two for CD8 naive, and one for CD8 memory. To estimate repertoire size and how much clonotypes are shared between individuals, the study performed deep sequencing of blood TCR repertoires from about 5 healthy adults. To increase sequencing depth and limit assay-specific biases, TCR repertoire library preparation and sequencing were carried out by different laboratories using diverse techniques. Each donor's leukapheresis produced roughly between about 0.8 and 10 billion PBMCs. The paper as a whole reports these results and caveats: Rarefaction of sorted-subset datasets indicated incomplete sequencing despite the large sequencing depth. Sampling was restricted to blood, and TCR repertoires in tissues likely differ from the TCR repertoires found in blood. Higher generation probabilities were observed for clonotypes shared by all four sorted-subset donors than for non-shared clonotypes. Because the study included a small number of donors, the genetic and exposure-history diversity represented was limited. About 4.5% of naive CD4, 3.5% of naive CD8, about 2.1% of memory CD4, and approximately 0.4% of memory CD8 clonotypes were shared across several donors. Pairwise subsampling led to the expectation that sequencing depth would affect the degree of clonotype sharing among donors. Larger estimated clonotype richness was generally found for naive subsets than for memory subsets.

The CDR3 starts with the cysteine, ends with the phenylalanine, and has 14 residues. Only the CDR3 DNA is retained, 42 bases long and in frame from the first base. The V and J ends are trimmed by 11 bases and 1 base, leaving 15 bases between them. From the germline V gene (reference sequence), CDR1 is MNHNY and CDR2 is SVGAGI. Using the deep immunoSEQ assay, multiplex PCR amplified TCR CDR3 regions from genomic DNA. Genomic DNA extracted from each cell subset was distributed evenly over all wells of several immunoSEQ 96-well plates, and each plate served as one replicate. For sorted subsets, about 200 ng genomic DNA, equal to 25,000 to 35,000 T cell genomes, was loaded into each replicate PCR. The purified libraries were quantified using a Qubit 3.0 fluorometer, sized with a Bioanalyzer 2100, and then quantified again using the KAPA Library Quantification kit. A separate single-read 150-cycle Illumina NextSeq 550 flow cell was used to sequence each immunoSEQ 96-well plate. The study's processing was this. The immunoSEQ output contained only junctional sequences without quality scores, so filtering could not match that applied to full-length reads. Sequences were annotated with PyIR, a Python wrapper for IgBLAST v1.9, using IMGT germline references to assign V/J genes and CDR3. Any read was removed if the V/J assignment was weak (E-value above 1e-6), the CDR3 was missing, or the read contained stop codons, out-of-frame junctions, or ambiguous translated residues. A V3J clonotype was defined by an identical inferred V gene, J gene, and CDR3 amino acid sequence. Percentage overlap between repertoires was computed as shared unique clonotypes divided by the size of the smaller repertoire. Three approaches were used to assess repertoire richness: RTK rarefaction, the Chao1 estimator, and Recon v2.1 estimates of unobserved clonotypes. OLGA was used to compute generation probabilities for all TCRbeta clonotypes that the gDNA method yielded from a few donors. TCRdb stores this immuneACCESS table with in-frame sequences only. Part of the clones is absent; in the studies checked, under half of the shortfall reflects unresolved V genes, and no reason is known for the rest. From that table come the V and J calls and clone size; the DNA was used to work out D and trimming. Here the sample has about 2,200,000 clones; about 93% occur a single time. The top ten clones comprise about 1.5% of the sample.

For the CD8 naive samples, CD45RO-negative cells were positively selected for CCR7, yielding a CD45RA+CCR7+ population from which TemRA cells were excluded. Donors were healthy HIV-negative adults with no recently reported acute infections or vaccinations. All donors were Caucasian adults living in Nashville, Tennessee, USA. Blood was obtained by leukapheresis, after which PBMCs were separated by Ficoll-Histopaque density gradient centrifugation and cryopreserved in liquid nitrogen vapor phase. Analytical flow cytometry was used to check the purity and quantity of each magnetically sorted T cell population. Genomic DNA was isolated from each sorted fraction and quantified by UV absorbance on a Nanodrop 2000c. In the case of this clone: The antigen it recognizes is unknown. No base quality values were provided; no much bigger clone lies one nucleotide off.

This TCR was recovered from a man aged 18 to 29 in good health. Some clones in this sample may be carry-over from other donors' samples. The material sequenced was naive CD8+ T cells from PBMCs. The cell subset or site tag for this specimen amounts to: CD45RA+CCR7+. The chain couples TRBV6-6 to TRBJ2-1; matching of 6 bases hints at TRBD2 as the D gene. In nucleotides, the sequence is TGTGCCTCCAACCCGGAGGGGTCCTACAATGAGCAGTTCTTC. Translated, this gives CASNPEGSYNEQFF.